A single sample gave rise to the 10 T cell receptor beta chains below, sequenced in a study of cytomegalovirus exposure and HLA in healthy donors. PCR was performed using 60 Vbeta and 13 Jbeta primers. Assay used: immunoSEQ multiplex PCR; TCRdb lists only in-frame clones, some missing. The data contain about 140,000 clones, more than 75% of them seen just once; the ten biggest clones take up around 3.1%. The sample taken for sequencing was PBMCs. Every receptor here comes from a female donor in good health and CMV-seronegative.

The chain carries TRBV10-2 and TRBJ1-5; D gene ambiguous. The ends were cut back, 0 bases at V and 4 bases at J, with 7 bases in the middle. This CDR3 region has 14 residues. CDR1 and CDR2 from the germline V gene are WSHSY and SAAADI. CDR3 in amino acids: CASSESTRNQPQHF. CDR3 in DNA: TGCGCCAGCAGTGAGTCGACGAGGAATCAGCCCCAGCATTTT.

V gene TRBV9 combines with J gene TRBJ2-3, with 12 bases identical to TRBD2. Per germline, CDR1 SGDLS and CDR2 YYNGEE. Trimming took 0 bases from V and 3 from J; bases not matched to a gene: 11. CDR3 size: 19 residues. The CDR3 DNA follows: TGTGCCAGCAGCGTAGAGCAGGCCCTAGCGGGGGGGCCTACAGATACGCAGTATTTT. It translates to CASSVEQALAGGPTDTQYF.

V usage is TRBV7-2 and J usage is TRBJ2-7; 7 bases fit TRBD1. Germline V lookup: CDR1 SGHTA, CDR2 FQGNSA. The CDR3 sequence is 15 residues long. The V gene end was trimmed by 1 base and the J gene end by 3 bases; junction bases not matched to a gene: 6. In DNA, the CDR3 is TGTGCCAGCAGCTTAGGATCGGGACAGATCTACGAGCAGTACTTC. Translation: CASSLGSGQIYEQYF.

The chain couples TRBV30 to TRBJ1-2; 8 nucleotides line up with TRBD1. With 2 bases clipped from V and 8 bases from J, the junction kept 7 bases outside the gene matches. The CDR3 spans 13 residues. The V gene's germline CDR1 is GTSNPN and CDR2 SVGIG (reference sequence). The CDR3 region has the DNA TGTGCCTGGAGTCCTTCCGGACAGGGAGGCTACACCTTC. Amino acid sequence: CAWSPSGQGGYTF.

The chain couples TRBV19 to TRBJ1-2, with 7 nucleotides matching TRBD1. The V gene end was trimmed by 4 bases and the J gene end by 5 bases; junction bases not matched to a gene: 10. Germline assignment: CDR1 LNHDA and CDR2 SQIVND (reference sequence). The CDR3 contains 15 residues. The CDR3 bases are TGTGCCAGTAGTAACAAGCCGGACAGGTTTTATGGCTACACCTTC. Its translation is CASSNKPDRFYGYTF.

The rearrangement joins TRBV13 to TRBJ2-5, with D hard to call. The CDR3 is made up of 15 amino acids. Trimming cost V 2 bases and J 5 bases, with 15 bases left between them. Germline V gene lookup returns CDR1 PRHDT and CDR2 FYEKMQ (reference sequence). Here the CDR3 DNA reads TGTGCCAGCAGCTTAACGGCGGCTCCCGGGGAGACCCAGTACTTC. It specifies CASSLTAAPGETQYF.

The J gene is TRBJ2-2, the V gene TRBV21-1; the table gives TRBD1 as D, unverified against the DNA. TRBV21-1 is designated a pseudogene. The CDR3 is 17 residues long. CDR3 nucleotides: TGTGCCAGCAGCGCGGACAGGGACAATCCGAACACCGGGGAGCTGTTTTTT. Encoded protein: CASSADRDNPNTGELFF.

This sequence joins TRBV11-2 and TRBJ2-7; D possibly corresponds to TRBD2 (6 bases). V lost 0 bases, J lost 3 bases, and 15 bases lay in between. Germline-derived CDR1 and CDR2 are SGHAT and FQNNGV. The CDR3 runs to 16 residues. The CDR3 is CASSLDGGTFGYEQYF. In DNA form, the CDR3 reads TGTGCCAGCAGCTTAGATGGAGGGACCTTCGGCTACGAGCAGTACTTC.

This chain joins TRBV18 and TRBJ1-5; D is unresolved. V lost 3 bases, J lost 6 bases, and 15 bases lay in between. The CDR3 is made up of 15 amino acids. Germline V CDR1 and CDR2: KGHSH, LQKENI. The CDR3 DNA sequence: TGTGCCAGCTCACCGAAGGTTCAGCGGGGTCAGCCCCAGCATTTT. This sequence encodes CASSPKVQRGQPQHF.

The J gene is TRBJ2-3, the V gene TRBV4-3; TRBD1 aligns across 8 bases. The J segment lost 4 bases and the V segment lost 0 bases, leaving 6 bases of the junction unmatched. The CDR3 extends over 16 amino acids. Germline CDR1 and CDR2: LGHNA and YSLEER. In DNA, the CDR3 is TGCGCCAGCAGCCAAGATGCGGGACAGGTCGCAGATACGCAGTATTTT. Protein sequence: CASSQDAGQVADTQYF.